The clone carrying this TCR beta chain was recorded a few times. The target antigen is unknown. Both 60 Vbeta primers and 13 Jbeta primers went into the PCR. The method was immunoSEQ multiplex PCR; TCRdb's version includes in-frame clones alone and lacks a portion of them. The sample has about 70,000 clones, more than 75% seen once. The data were obtained in a study of cytomegalovirus exposure and HLA in healthy donors. Study results and limitations: Earlier results showed most TCR beta V segments being productive about 90% or about 30% of the time. Listed as cytomegalovirus-associated were over 150 TCR beta chains.

In nominal health when sampled, donors likely had unrecorded immune exposures nonetheless. This clonotype was obtained from a girl aged 5-17 years in good health and CMV-seropositive. The sequenced sample consisted of PBMCs.

The CDR3 reads CAISGGLYEQYF. CDR3 coding DNA: TGTGCCATCAGTGGGGGACTCTACGAGCAGTACTTC. The genes are TRBV10-3 and TRBJ2-7; TRBD2 might be the D (6 bases). CDR3 length equals 12 residues. Germline CDR1 is ENHRY and CDR2 is SYGVKD. Trimming took 4 bases from V and 3 from J, leaving 7 bases between them.